The rows below give T cell receptor beta chains drawn from one sample of a study of T-cell reconstitution after alpha-beta-depleted transplantation in children. TCRdb processed the PCR reads anew with MiXCR; each CDR3 protein has one entry. This sample has a few hundred thousand distinct CDR3 sequences, with around 10% found just once. The material sequenced was PBMCs, taken before TCRalphabeta/CD19-depleted stem cell transplant. These receptors were collected from a boy younger than two with acute myeloid leukemia, due to receive a stem cell transplant. The CDR3 runs from the conserved cysteine through the conserved F or W. The D gene is left open where the match is weak. A row's size may be missing; if present it is once, few, many or a size class.

TRBJ2-5	TRBD1	many	TRBV6-6	TGTGCCAGCGACGACAGGGCCCAAGAGACCCAGTACTTC	CASDDRAQETQYF
TRBJ2-1	.	many	TRBV10-2	TGCGCCAGCAGTGAGCGGGAGTCCTACAATGAGCAGTTCTTC	CASSERESYNEQFF
TRBJ1-2	TRBD1	many	TRBV5-1	TGCGCCAGCACCTGGGGACAGGGCGTCGGGAACTATGGCTACACCTTC	CASTWGQGVGNYGYTF
TRBJ1-5	.	many	TRBV7-2	TGTGCCAGCAGCTTAGTTTTGACAGGCCCCAATCAGCCCCAGCATTTT	CASSLVLTGPNQPQHF
TRBJ2-5	TRBD2	many	TRBV12-3/TRBV12-4	TGTGCCAGCAGTAGGGGACTAGCGGGAGGGCCTCAAGAGACCCAGTACTTC	CASSRGLAGGPQETQYF
TRBJ2-7	TRBD2	.	TRBV4-3	TGCGCCAGCAGCCAAGAAAAAGGACGGCTAGCGGGAGTCTCCTACGAGCAGTACTTC	CASSQEKGRLAGVSYEQYF
TRBJ1-4	.	.	TRBV6-5	TGTGCCAGCAGTTACTCGGGGGCTTGGTCTAATGAAAAACTGTTTTTT	CASSYSGAWSNEKLFF
TRBJ2-3	.	many	TRBV5-1	TGCGCCAGCAGCCCCGACGGGGTTCGCACAGATACGCAGTATTTT	CASSPDGVRTDTQYF
TRBJ2-1	.	many	TRBV7-3	TGTGCCAGCAGCTCTGATGACCAGTTCTTC	CASSSDDQFF
TRBJ2-3	.	many	TRBV7-2	TGTGCCAGCAGCCACCAGCGCACAGATACGCAGTATTTT	CASSHQRTDTQYF
TRBJ2-7	TRBD2	many	TRBV29-1	TGCAGCGTTGGAGGACTAGCGGGAGTGTCCGAGCAGTACTTC	CSVGGLAGVSEQYF
TRBJ2-7	.	many	TRBV5-6	TGTGCCAGCAGCCCCCTTGGGGGCCGGGACGAGCAGTACTTC	CASSPLGGRDEQYF
TRBJ1-2	.	few	TRBV6-5	TGTGCCAGCAGTTACTCAGGGTTTCAGGGGCGGGATGGCTACACCTTC	CASSYSGFQGRDGYTF
TRBJ1-1	TRBD1	many	TRBV27	TGTGCCAGCAGTCGGGACAGGGGTTGGAACACTGAAGCTTTCTTT	CASSRDRGWNTEAFF
TRBJ2-5	.	many	TRBV5-6	TGTGCCAGCAGCTTGGGCGGGACACTGCAAGAGACCCAGTACTTC	CASSLGGTLQETQYF
TRBJ2-5	TRBD1	many	TRBV12-3/TRBV12-4	TGTGCCAGCAGGGGACAGGGAGAGACCCAGTACTTC	CASRGQGETQYF
TRBJ2-4	TRBD2	few	TRBV12-3/TRBV12-4	TGTGCCAGCAGTTTATTCGGGGGGGGACTAGCCAAAAACATTCAGTACTTC	CASSLFGGGLAKNIQYF
TRBJ1-6	.	many	TRBV12-3/TRBV12-4	TGTGCCAGCAGACTTAGGACGGAGAATAATTCACCCCTCCACTTT	CASRLRTENNSPLHF
TRBJ1-1	.	many	TRBV10-3	TGTGCCATCATGTCGGGGGGCCACACTGAAGCTTTCTTT	CAIMSGGHTEAFF
TRBJ2-2	.	many	TRBV4-3	TGCGCCAGCAGCCTGTCCAACAGCTTCACCGGGGAGCTGTTTTTT	CASSLSNSFTGELFF
TRBJ2-1	TRBD2	many	TRBV20-1	TGCAGTGCTATTGCTGGGACTAGCGGATACAATGAGCAGTTCTTC	CSAIAGTSGYNEQFF
TRBJ2-3	.	few	TRBV6-5	TGTGCCAGCAGTTACAGAGACGGGAGAACAGATACGCAGTATTTT	CASSYRDGRTDTQYF
TRBJ2-1	.	many	TRBV29-1	TGCAGCGCAGGTTATCCAGGCCGAATCTACAATGAGCAGTTCTTC	CSAGYPGRIYNEQFF
TRBJ2-7	TRBD1	medium-sized	TRBV9	TGTGCCAGCAGCGTATCTGTCGGGACAGACTACGAGCAGTACTTC	CASSVSVGTDYEQYF
TRBJ2-2	TRBD2	many	TRBV7-9	TGTGCCAGCAGCTCCCCTATAGTAGCGGGCCACACCGGGGAGCTGTTTTTT	CASSSPIVAGHTGELFF
TRBJ2-5	.	.	TRBV19	TGTGCCAGTAGTATAGTGGGGGTAGAGACCCAGTACTTC	CASSIVGVETQYF
TRBJ2-7	.	once	TRBV7-3	TGTGCCAGCAGCCTTTCCGCGACAGGTGCCTCCTACGAGCAGTACTTC	CASSLSATGASYEQYF
TRBJ2-7	.	many	TRBV20-1	TGCAGTGCCTACCCACGGGGGCCCTCCTACGAGCAGTACTTC	CSAYPRGPSYEQYF
TRBJ2-1	TRBD2	few	TRBV12-3/TRBV12-4	TGTGCCAGCAGTTTGATGGTAGCGGGTGCCAATGAGCAGTTCTTC	CASSLMVAGANEQFF
TRBJ2-5	.	many	TRBV5-1	TGCGCCAGCAGTATAATCAGGCAAGAGACCCAGTACTTC	CASSIIRQETQYF
TRBJ1-6	.	many	TRBV28	TGTGCCAGCAGTTTACAGGGCCCGGGGTGGGGAAATTCACCCCTCCACTTT	CASSLQGPGWGNSPLHF
TRBJ1-1	TRBD1	.	TRBV3-1	TGTGCCAGCAGCCAAGACCGGACAGGGGATACTGAAGCTTTCTTT	CASSQDRTGDTEAFF
TRBJ2-5	.	many	TRBV11-3	TGTGCCAGCAGCTTAGTAAAGCAAGAGACCCAGTACTTC	CASSLVKQETQYF
TRBJ1-1	.	many	TRBV29-1	TGCAGCGTTGTTCGACAGAACACTGAAGCTTTCTTT	CSVVRQNTEAFF
TRBJ2-5	.	many	TRBV10-3	TGTGCCATCGGCCGGGACATACAAGAGACCCAGTACTTC	CAIGRDIQETQYF
TRBJ2-1	.	many	TRBV20-1	TGCAGTGCTAGAGGACTTGTCGACTCGGAGCTTTACAATGAGCAGTTCTTC	CSARGLVDSELYNEQFF
TRBJ2-7	TRBD1	.	TRBV3-1	TGTGCCAGCAGCCAAGATGCAGGGGGCTGGGACGAGCAGTACTTC	CASSQDAGGWDEQYF
TRBJ1-1	.	many	TRBV5-6	TGTGCCAGCAGCTCCGGGACAAAAGCTTTCTTT	CASSSGTKAFF
TRBJ2-7	TRBD1	many	TRBV11-2	TGTGCCAGCAGGACAGGGAACTACGAGCAGTACTTC	CASRTGNYEQYF
TRBJ2-7	.	many	TRBV4-2	TGTGCCAGCAGCCAAATGATGTCGGGAGCGTTCTACGAGCAGTACTTC	CASSQMMSGAFYEQYF
TRBJ1-1	.	many	TRBV20-1	TGCAGTGTTCCTGATGTGGCTAGTAGGAACACTGAAGCTTTCTTT	CSVPDVASRNTEAFF
TRBJ2-3	.	few	TRBV7-9	TGTGCCAGCAGCAAACAGGGTGCAGATACGCAGTATTTT	CASSKQGADTQYF
TRBJ2-1	TRBD2	.	TRBV5-1	TGCGCCAGCAGCTTTGGTGTCGCGACTAGCGGGATGTACAATGAGCAGTTCTTC	CASSFGVATSGMYNEQFF